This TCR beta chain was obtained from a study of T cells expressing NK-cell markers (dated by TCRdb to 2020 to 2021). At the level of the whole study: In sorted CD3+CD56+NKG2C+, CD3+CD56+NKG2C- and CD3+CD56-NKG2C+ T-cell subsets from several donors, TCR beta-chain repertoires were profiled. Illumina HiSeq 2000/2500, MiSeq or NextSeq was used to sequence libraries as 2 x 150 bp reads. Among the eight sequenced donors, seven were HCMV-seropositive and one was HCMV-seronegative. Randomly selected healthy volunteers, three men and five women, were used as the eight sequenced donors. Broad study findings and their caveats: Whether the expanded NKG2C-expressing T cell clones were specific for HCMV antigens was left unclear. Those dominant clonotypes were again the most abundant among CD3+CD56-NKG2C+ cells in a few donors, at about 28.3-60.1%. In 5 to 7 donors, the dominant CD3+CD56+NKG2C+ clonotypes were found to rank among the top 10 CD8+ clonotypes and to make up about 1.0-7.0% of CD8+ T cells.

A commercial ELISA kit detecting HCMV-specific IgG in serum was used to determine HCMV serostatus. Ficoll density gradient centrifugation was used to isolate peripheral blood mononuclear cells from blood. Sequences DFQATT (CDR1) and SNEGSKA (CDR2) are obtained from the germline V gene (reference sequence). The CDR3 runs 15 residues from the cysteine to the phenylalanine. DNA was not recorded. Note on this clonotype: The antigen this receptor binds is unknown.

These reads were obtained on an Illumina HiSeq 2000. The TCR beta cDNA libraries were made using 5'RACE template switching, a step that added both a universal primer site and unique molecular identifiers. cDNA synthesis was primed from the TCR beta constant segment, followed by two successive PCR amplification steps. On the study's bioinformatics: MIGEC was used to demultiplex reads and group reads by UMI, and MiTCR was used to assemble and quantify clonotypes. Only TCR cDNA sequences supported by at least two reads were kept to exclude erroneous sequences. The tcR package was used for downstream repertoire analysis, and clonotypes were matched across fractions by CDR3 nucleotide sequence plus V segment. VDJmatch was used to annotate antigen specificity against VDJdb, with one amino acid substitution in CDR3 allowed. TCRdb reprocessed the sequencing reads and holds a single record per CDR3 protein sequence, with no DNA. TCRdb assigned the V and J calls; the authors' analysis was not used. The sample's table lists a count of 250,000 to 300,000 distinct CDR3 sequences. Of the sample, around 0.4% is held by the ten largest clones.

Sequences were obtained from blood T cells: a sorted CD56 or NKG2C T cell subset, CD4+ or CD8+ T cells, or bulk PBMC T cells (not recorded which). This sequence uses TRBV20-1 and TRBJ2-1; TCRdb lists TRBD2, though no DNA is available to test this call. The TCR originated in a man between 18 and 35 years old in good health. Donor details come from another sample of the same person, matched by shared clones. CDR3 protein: CSARDIKAGHNEQFF.